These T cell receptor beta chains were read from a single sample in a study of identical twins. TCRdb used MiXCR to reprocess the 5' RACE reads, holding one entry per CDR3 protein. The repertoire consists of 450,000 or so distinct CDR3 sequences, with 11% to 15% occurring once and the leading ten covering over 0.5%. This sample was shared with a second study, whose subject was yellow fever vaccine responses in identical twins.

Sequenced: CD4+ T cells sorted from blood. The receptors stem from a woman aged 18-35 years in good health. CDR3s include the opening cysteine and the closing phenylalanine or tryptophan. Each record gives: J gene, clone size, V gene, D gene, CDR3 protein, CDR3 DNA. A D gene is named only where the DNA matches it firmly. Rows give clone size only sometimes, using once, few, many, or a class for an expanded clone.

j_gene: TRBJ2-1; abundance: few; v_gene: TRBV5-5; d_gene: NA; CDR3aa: CASSSRPVSSYNEQFF; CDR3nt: TGTGCCAGCAGCAGCAGACCCGTGAGCTCCTACAATGAGCAGTTCTTC
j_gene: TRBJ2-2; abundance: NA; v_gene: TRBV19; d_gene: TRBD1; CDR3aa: CASSVDRGRSTGELFF; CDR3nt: TGTGCCAGTAGTGTCGACAGGGGGCGCAGCACCGGGGAGCTGTTTTTT
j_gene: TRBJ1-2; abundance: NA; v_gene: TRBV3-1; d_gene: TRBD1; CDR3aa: CASSQDEGAGGYTF; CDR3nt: TGTGCCAGCAGCCAAGATGAGGGGGCGGGTGGCTACACCTTC
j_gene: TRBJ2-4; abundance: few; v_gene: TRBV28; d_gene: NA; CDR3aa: CASLGETYKGQYF; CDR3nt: TGTGCCAGTTTAGGGGAGACCTACAAAGGACAGTACTTC
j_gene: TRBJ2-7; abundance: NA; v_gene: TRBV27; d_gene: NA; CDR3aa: CASSFATGGYYEQYF; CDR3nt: TGTGCCAGCAGTTTCGCGACAGGCGGATACTACGAGCAGTACTTC
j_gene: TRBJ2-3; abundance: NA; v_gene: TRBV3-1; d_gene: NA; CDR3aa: CASSQVRKISDTQYF; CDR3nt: TGTGCCAGCAGCCAAGTTCGGAAAATCTCAGATACGCAGTATTTT
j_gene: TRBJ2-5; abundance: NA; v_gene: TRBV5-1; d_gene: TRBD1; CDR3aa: CASSLSIGTEETQYF; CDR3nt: TGCGCCAGCAGCTTGAGTATCGGGACAGAAGAGACCCAGTACTTC
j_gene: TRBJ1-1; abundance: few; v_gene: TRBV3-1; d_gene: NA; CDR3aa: CASSQVGAGTEAFF; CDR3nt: TGTGCCAGCAGCCAAGTTGGGGCAGGCACTGAAGCTTTCTTT
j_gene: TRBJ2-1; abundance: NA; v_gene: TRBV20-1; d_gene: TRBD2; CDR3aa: CSASGVGERGSRSYNEQFF; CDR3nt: TGCAGTGCTAGCGGGGTGGGCGAGCGGGGGTCGCGCTCCTACAATGAGCAGTTCTTC
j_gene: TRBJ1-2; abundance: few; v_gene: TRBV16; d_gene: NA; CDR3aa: CASSPSGGPRGGYTF; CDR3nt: TGTGCCAGCAGCCCTAGCGGCGGGCCCAGAGGTGGCTACACCTTC
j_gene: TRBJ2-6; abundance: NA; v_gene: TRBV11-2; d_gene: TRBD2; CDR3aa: CASSLVRGTGANVLTF; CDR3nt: TGTGCCAGCAGCTTAGTGCGGGGGACTGGGGCCAACGTCCTGACTTTC
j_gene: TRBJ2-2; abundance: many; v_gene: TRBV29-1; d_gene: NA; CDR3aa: CSVDHSNTGELFF; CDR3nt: TGCAGCGTCGATCACTCGAACACCGGGGAGCTGTTTTTT
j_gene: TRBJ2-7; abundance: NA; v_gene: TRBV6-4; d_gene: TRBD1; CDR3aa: CADRDRDSYEQYF; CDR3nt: TGTGCCGACCGGGACAGAGATTCCTACGAGCAGTACTTC
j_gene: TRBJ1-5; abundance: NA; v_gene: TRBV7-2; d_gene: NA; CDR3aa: CASSSQVGGNQPQHF; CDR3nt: TGTGCCAGCAGTAGTCAGGTAGGGGGCAATCAGCCCCAGCATTTT
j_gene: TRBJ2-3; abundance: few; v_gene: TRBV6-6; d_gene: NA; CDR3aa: CASSYSKDTQYF; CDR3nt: TGTGCCAGCAGTTACTCGAAGGATACGCAGTATTTT
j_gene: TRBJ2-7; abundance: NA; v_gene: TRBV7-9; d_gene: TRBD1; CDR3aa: CASSLPAAGDREYEQYF; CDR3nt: TGTGCCAGCAGCTTACCAGCTGCAGGGGACAGGGAGTACGAGCAGTACTTC
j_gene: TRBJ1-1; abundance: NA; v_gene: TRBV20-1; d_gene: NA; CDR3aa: CSAREAGATEAFF; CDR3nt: TGCAGTGCTAGAGAGGCGGGGGCCACTGAAGCTTTCTTT
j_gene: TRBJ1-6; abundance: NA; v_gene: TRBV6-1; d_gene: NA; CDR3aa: CASVGGQSPLHF; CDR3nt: TGTGCCAGCGTGGGGGGGCAATCACCCCTCCACTTT
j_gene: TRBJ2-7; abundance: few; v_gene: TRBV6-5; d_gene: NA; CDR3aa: CASSLRPWPGAYEQYF; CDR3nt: TGTGCCAGCAGTTTACGCCCTTGGCCGGGGGCCTACGAGCAGTACTTC
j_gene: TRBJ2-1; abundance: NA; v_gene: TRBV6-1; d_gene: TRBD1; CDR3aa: CASNRDRVNNNEQFF; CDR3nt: TGTGCCAGCAATAGAGACAGGGTCAACAACAATGAGCAGTTCTTC
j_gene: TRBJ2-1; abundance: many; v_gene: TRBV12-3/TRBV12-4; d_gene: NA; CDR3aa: CASSLGGHEQFF; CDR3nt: TGTGCCAGCAGTTTAGGGGGACATGAGCAGTTCTTC
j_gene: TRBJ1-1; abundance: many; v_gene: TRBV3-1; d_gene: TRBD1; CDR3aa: CASSLRTGWRTEAFF; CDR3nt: TGTGCCAGCAGCCTCCGGACAGGTTGGAGAACTGAAGCTTTCTTT
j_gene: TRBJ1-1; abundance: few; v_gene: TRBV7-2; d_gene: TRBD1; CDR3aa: CASSLGRQGAGHTEAFF; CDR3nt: TGTGCCAGCAGCTTAGGACGACAGGGGGCAGGCCACACTGAAGCTTTCTTT
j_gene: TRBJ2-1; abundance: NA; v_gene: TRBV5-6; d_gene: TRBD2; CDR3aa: CASSLARLAGGLYNEQFF; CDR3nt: TGTGCCAGCAGCTTGGCTCGACTAGCGGGGGGGTTGTACAATGAGCAGTTCTTC
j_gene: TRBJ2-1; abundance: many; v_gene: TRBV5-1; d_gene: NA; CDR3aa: CASSLSGYEQFF; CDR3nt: TGCGCCAGCAGCTTAAGTGGCTATGAGCAGTTCTTC
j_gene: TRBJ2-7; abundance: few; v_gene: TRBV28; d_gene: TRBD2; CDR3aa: CASRGLAGLGEQYF; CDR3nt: TGTGCCAGCAGGGGACTAGCGGGACTGGGCGAGCAGTACTTC
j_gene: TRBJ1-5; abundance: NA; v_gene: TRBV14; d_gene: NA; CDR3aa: CASSQIKNLFPSNQPQHF; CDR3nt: TGTGCCAGCAGCCAAATTAAAAACCTTTTTCCTAGCAATCAGCCCCAGCATTTT
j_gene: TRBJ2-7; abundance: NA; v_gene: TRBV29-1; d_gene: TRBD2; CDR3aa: CSVEEAGVGVNEQYF; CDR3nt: TGCAGCGTTGAAGAAGCGGGAGTAGGTGTGAACGAGCAGTACTTC
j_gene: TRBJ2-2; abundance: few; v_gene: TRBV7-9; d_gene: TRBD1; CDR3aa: CASSSDRGHSGELFF; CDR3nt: TGTGCCAGCAGCTCGGACAGGGGGCATTCCGGGGAGCTGTTTTTT
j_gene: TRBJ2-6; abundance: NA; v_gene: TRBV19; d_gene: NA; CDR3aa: CASSITGANVLTF; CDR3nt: TGTGCCAGTAGTATTACTGGGGCCAACGTCCTGACTTTC
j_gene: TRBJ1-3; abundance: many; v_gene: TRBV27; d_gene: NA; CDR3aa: CASSSNWGNTIYF; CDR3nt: TGTGCCAGCAGTTCGAATTGGGGAAACACCATATATTTT